Following are 2 T cell receptor beta chains from one sample sequenced in a study of cytomegalovirus exposure and HLA in healthy donors. The PCR made use of 60 Vbeta and 13 Jbeta primers. Some clones are missing from TCRdb's copy, which holds only in-frame ones; the method was immunoSEQ multiplex PCR. This sample has over 150,000 clones, with around four fifths found just once. Sequenced: PBMCs. These receptors were collected from a man in his fifties in good health and CMV-seropositive.

This chain uses TRBV5-1 with TRBJ1-3; a possible D gene is TRBD1 (6 bases). The germline V gene has CDR1 SGHRS and CDR2 YFSETQ. The V gene lost 9 bases and the J gene lost 4 bases, with 17 bases spanning the gap. The CDR3 contains 14 residues. CDR3 region: CANRELRGGNTIYF. In DNA form, the CDR3 reads TGCGCCAACAGGGAATTACGGGGAGGAAACACCATATATTTT.

The chain is built from TRBV10-3 and TRBJ1-5; 10 bases are a match to TRBD1. Losses at the gene ends were 3 bases for V and 6 bases for J; bases not matched to a gene: 5. The germline V gene encodes CDR1 ENHRY and CDR2 SYGVKD. This CDR3 has 15 residues. The CDR3 is CAISDTTGGAQPQHF. For the CDR3, the DNA is TGTGCCATCAGTGACACGACAGGGGGCGCTCAGCCCCAGCATTTT.